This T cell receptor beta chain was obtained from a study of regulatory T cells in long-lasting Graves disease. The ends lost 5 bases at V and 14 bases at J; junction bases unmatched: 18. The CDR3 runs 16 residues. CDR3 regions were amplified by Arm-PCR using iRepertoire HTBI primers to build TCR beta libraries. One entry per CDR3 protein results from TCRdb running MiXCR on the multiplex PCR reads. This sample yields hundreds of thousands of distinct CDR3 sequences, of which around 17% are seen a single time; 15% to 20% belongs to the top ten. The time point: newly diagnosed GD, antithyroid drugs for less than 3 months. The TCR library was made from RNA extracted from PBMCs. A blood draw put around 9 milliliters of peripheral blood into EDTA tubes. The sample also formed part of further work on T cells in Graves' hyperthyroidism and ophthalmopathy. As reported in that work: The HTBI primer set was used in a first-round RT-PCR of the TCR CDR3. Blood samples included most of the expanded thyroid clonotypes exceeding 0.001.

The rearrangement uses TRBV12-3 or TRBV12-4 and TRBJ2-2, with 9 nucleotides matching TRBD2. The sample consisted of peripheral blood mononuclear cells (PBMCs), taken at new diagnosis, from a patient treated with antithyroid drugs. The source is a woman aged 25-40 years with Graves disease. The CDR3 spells CASSPRVAGAGAGLFF. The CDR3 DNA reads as TGTGCCAGCAGTCCAAGGGTAGCGGGAGCGGGGGCCGGCCTGTTTTTT.